This T cell receptor (beta chain) was found in a study of OX40 agonist ivuxolimab in advanced cancers. Across the whole study: Patients got intravenous ivuxolimab at 0.01 to 10 mg/kg every 2 weeks. A mean age of around 60 years, range roughly 20 to 79, was recorded, and approximately 85% were male. A history of anti-PD-1, anti-PD-L1 or anti-CTLA-4 therapy was acceptable, and 40% to 45% had some.

Blood sampling took place at baseline, cycle 4 day 1, and cycle 7 day 1. This CDR3 is 14 amino acids long. CDR1 LNHDA and CDR2 SQIVND come from the germline V gene (reference sequence). V lost 0 bases and J 7 bases, leaving 10 bases between the germline ends. The table came from immunoSEQ multiplex PCR; TCRdb's copy has only in-frame clones and leaves some out. The sample shows around 63,000 clones, approximately 89% of them seen only once. J is TRBJ1-5 and V is TRBV19; D unclear. The TCR comes from an adult with an advanced solid tumor such as melanoma, head and neck, liver or kidney cancer. Here the sequenced sample was CD4+ or CD8+ T cells sorted from blood, taken in a trial of the OX40 agonist ivuxolimab. The CDR3 spells CASSIEVSGQPQHF. CDR3 sequence (DNA): TGTGCCAGTAGTATAGAAGTTAGTGGCCAGCCCCAGCATTTT.